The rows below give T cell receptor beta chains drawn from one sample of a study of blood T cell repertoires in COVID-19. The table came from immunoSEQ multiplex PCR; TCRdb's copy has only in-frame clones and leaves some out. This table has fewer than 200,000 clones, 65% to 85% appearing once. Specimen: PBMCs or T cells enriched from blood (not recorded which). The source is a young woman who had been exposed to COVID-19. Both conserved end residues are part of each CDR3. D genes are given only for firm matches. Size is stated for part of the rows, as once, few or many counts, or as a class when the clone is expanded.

CDR3nt: TGTGCCACCAGCAGTCGAGGGGGCCTTTCACCGGATACGCAGTATTTT
CDR3aa: CATSSRGGLSPDTQYF
v_gene: TRBV15
j_gene: TRBJ2-3
d_gene: TRBD1
abundance: .

CDR3nt: TGTGCCAGCAGCTTAAATGCCGGGACAGTTAACACTGAAGCTTTCTTT
CDR3aa: CASSLNAGTVNTEAFF
v_gene: TRBV7-3
j_gene: TRBJ1-1
d_gene: TRBD1
abundance: few

CDR3nt: TGTGCCAGCAGCTTAATACTCACCTCCTACAATGAGCAGTTCTTC
CDR3aa: CASSLILTSYNEQFF
v_gene: TRBV7-3
j_gene: TRBJ2-1
d_gene: .
abundance: .

CDR3nt: TGTGCCGCCGGGACAAACAATGAGCAGTTCTTC
CDR3aa: CAAGTNNEQFF
v_gene: TRBV10-3
j_gene: TRBJ2-1
d_gene: .
abundance: once

CDR3nt: TGTGCCTGGAGTGTTGGAGGGGATCAGCCCCAGCATTTT
CDR3aa: CAWSVGGDQPQHF
v_gene: TRBV30
j_gene: TRBJ1-5
d_gene: .
abundance: once

CDR3nt: TGTGCAAGTCGCTTACGGGCATTGACAGGGTTGGGGGGCTACACCTTC
CDR3aa: CASRLRALTGLGGYTF
v_gene: TRBV12-2
j_gene: TRBJ1-2
d_gene: .
abundance: few

CDR3nt: TGTGCCAGCTCACCATCCGAGGGTGGCTACACCTTC
CDR3aa: CASSPSEGGYTF
v_gene: TRBV18
j_gene: TRBJ1-2
d_gene: .
abundance: .

CDR3nt: TGTGCCATCAGTGAGTCACAGGCCCTCCAAGAGACCCAGTACTTC
CDR3aa: CAISESQALQETQYF
v_gene: TRBV10-3
j_gene: TRBJ2-5
d_gene: .
abundance: .

CDR3nt: TGCGCCAGCAGCGTTCAGGGGATGGCTGAAGCTTTCTTT
CDR3aa: CASSVQGMAEAFF
v_gene: TRBV5-1
j_gene: TRBJ1-1
d_gene: .
abundance: .

CDR3nt: TGTGCCAGCAGCTTAGAACCGGGGAACTATGGCTACACCTTC
CDR3aa: CASSLEPGNYGYTF
v_gene: TRBV11-2
j_gene: TRBJ1-2
d_gene: .
abundance: .

CDR3nt: TGTGCCAGCACCCTGGGGGTCCCGGGACAGGGACCGCCTGGTGGCTACACCTTC
CDR3aa: CASTLGVPGQGPPGGYTF
v_gene: TRBV7-2
j_gene: TRBJ1-2
d_gene: TRBD1
abundance: few

CDR3nt: TGTGCCAGCAGCTTAGATCGTGGGCGGGGGAGGAACACCGGGGAGCTGTTTTTT
CDR3aa: CASSLDRGRGRNTGELFF
v_gene: TRBV11-2
j_gene: TRBJ2-2
d_gene: TRBD2
abundance: .

CDR3nt: TGTGCCAGCAGCCGACAGGGGCTGCCGCCCTACGAGCAGTACTTC
CDR3aa: CASSRQGLPPYEQYF
v_gene: TRBV28
j_gene: TRBJ2-7
d_gene: TRBD1
abundance: .

CDR3nt: TGTGCCAGCAGCCAAGATCGTGGGCGCATTAACTATGGCTACACCTTC
CDR3aa: CASSQDRGRINYGYTF
v_gene: TRBV3-1/TRBV3-2
j_gene: TRBJ1-2
d_gene: .
abundance: few

CDR3nt: TGTGCCAGCAGCCATCTAACCGGGACATATGATACGCAGTATTTT
CDR3aa: CASSHLTGTYDTQYF
v_gene: TRBV3-1/TRBV3-2
j_gene: TRBJ2-3
d_gene: .
abundance: .

CDR3nt: TGTGCCTGGAGTTGGGGCACGAGCTCTGGAAACACCATATATTTT
CDR3aa: CAWSWGTSSGNTIYF
v_gene: TRBV30
j_gene: TRBJ1-3
d_gene: .
abundance: .

CDR3nt: TGTGCCAGCAGTTACTCGTGGGGGGAATATGGCTACACCTTC
CDR3aa: CASSYSWGEYGYTF
v_gene: TRBV6-2/TRBV6-3
j_gene: TRBJ1-2
d_gene: .
abundance: .

CDR3nt: TGTGCCAGCAGAGGCGGTGGGAACACTGAAGCTTTCTTT
CDR3aa: CASRGGGNTEAFF
v_gene: TRBV12-3/TRBV12-4
j_gene: TRBJ1-1
d_gene: .
abundance: .

CDR3nt: TGTGCCTGGAGTTTAGAGATCTATGGCTACACCTTC
CDR3aa: CAWSLEIYGYTF
v_gene: TRBV30
j_gene: TRBJ1-2
d_gene: .
abundance: .

CDR3nt: TGTGCCATCAGTGTGAGTGTTGGAGAGACCCAGTACTTC
CDR3aa: CAISVSVGETQYF
v_gene: TRBV10-3
j_gene: TRBJ2-5
d_gene: .
abundance: .

CDR3nt: TGTGCCAGCAGCTCGGTCACAGGGGCGGCCGGGGAGCTGTTTTTT
CDR3aa: CASSSVTGAAGELFF
v_gene: TRBV11-3
j_gene: TRBJ2-2
d_gene: TRBD1
abundance: .

CDR3nt: TGTGCCAGCAGCTCCGGGACTAGCGGGTCCTACGAGCAGTACTTC
CDR3aa: CASSSGTSGSYEQYF
v_gene: TRBV27
j_gene: TRBJ2-7
d_gene: TRBD2
abundance: .

CDR3nt: TGTGCCACCAACTCGGGACAGAGAAATGAAAAACTGTTTTTT
CDR3aa: CATNSGQRNEKLFF
v_gene: TRBV19
j_gene: TRBJ1-4
d_gene: TRBD1
abundance: .

CDR3nt: TGTGCCAGCAGCTTGAGGGGTTCTGGAAACACCATATATTTT
CDR3aa: CASSLRGSGNTIYF
v_gene: TRBV5-8
j_gene: TRBJ1-3
d_gene: .
abundance: .

CDR3nt: TGTGCCAGCAGTCGCCAACTAGCGGGGGAAGAGACCCAGTACTTC
CDR3aa: CASSRQLAGEETQYF
v_gene: TRBV19
j_gene: TRBJ2-5
d_gene: TRBD2
abundance: .

CDR3nt: TGCGCCAGCAGCCAAGCTACGGTCGGGATCGGAGGCTACACCTTC
CDR3aa: CASSQATVGIGGYTF
v_gene: TRBV4-3
j_gene: TRBJ1-2
d_gene: .
abundance: few

CDR3nt: TGTGCCTCTGGACAGGGCGTCAACTATGGCTACACCTTC
CDR3aa: CASGQGVNYGYTF
v_gene: TRBV30
j_gene: TRBJ1-2
d_gene: TRBD1
abundance: .

CDR3nt: TGTGCCAGTGCAGGGACAGGAGGTCCCTATAATTCACCCCTCCACTTT
CDR3aa: CASAGTGGPYNSPLHF
v_gene: TRBV19
j_gene: TRBJ1-6
d_gene: TRBD1
abundance: .